The rows below give T cell receptor beta chains drawn from one sample of a study of radiotherapy plus CTLA-4 blockade in lung cancer. Here immunoSEQ multiplex PCR was the method, and the copy in TCRdb shows in-frame clones only, minus some. The sample has 20,000 to 30,000 clones; less than 80% are singletons. The specimen comprised peripheral blood, sampled from a patient treated with radiotherapy plus ipilimumab. The receptors shown here come from a human donor with non-small cell lung cancer whose response to radiotherapy plus ipilimumab could not be evaluated. CDR3s include the opening cysteine and the closing phenylalanine or tryptophan. The D gene is left open where the match is weak. Not all rows give a size; the values are once, few, many and, for expanded clones, a class.

CASSRTSGRASEQYF,TGTGCCAGCAGCAGGACTAGCGGGAGGGCCAGCGAGCAGTACTTC,.,TRBJ2-7,TRBV21-1,once
CASSLFSRGANVLTF,TGTGCCAGCAGCTTATTCTCTCGTGGGGCCAACGTCCTGACTTTC,.,TRBJ2-6,TRBV11-2,few
CASSFWGVGTEAFF,TGTGCCAGCAGCTTTTGGGGGGTGGGCACTGAAGCTTTCTTT,.,TRBJ1-1,TRBV7-2,once
CASSPPGLGYEQYF,TGTGCCAGCAGCCCGCCGGGACTCGGCTACGAGCAGTACTTC,.,TRBJ2-7,TRBV7-9,once
CASSSGGIEAFF,TGTGCCAGCAGCTCTGGCGGGATTGAAGCTTTCTTT,.,TRBJ1-1,TRBV28,.
CASSRTTEGAGGYTF,TGTGCCAGCAGCCGCACTACAGAGGGGGCGGGGGGCTACACCTTC,TRBD1,TRBJ1-2,TRBV28,medium-sized
CASSQTVAGGLSTDTQYF,TGTGCCAGCAGCCAGACTGTAGCGGGAGGCCTTAGCACAGATACGCAGTATTTT,TRBD2,TRBJ2-3,TRBV7-2,.
CAGSTGGSYEQYF,TGTGCCGGCAGTACCGGCGGCAGCTACGAGCAGTACTTC,.,TRBJ2-7,TRBV27,.
CASSLRGQAYEQYF,TGTGCCAGCAGCCTTAGGGGACAGGCCTACGAGCAGTACTTC,TRBD1,TRBJ2-7,TRBV14,few
CAIRTGTGDTQYF,TGTGCCATCAGAACCGGGACTGGAGATACGCAGTATTTT,.,TRBJ2-3,TRBV5-4,few
CASRTSGRVNEQFF,TGTGCCAGCAGGACTAGCGGGAGGGTCAATGAGCAGTTCTTC,TRBD2,TRBJ2-1,TRBV18,.
CASSKGQTFYEQYF,TGTGCCAGCAGTAAGGGACAGACTTTCTACGAGCAGTACTTC,TRBD1,TRBJ2-7,TRBV2,.
CASSEGGPGDEQYF,TGTGCCAGCAGTGAAGGGGGTCCTGGGGACGAGCAGTACTTC,.,TRBJ2-7,TRBV6-5,few
CASSYVAGEAFF,TGTGCCAGCAGTTACGTTGCAGGCGAAGCTTTCTTT,.,TRBJ1-1,TRBV6-6,.
CASKDGLAGGNEQFF,TGTGCCAGTAAGGATGGGCTAGCGGGAGGCAATGAGCAGTTCTTC,TRBD2,TRBJ2-1,TRBV19,few
CASSKGVGTQYF,TGTGCCAGCAGTAAGGGGGTTGGGACCCAGTACTTC,.,TRBJ2-5,TRBV6-5,.
CASSPASGRYGEQFF,TGTGCCAGCAGCCCGGCAAGCGGGAGATACGGTGAGCAGTTCTTC,TRBD2,TRBJ2-1,TRBV5-4,.
CASSTVQGSYNEQFF,TGTGCCAGTAGTACCGTCCAGGGGTCCTACAATGAGCAGTTCTTC,.,TRBJ2-1,TRBV19,few
CASSTSGRTHNEQFF,TGTGCCAGCAGCACTAGCGGGAGGACCCACAATGAGCAGTTCTTC,TRBD2,TRBJ2-1,TRBV7-2,.
CAWNRDSGNTIYF,TGTGCCTGGAACCGGGACTCTGGAAACACCATATATTTT,.,TRBJ1-3,TRBV30,few
CASSDGGAGGYGYTF,TGTGCCAGTAGTGACGGGGGCGCAGGGGGATATGGCTACACCTTC,TRBD1,TRBJ1-2,TRBV19,.
CASSLALGDGNTEAFF,TGTGCCAGCAGCTTAGCCCTCGGGGATGGGAACACTGAAGCTTTCTTT,.,TRBJ1-1,TRBV7-2,.
CASTRTANTEAFF,TGTGCCAGCACCCGGACAGCGAACACTGAAGCTTTCTTT,.,TRBJ1-1,TRBV11-2,few
CASSLQGTRGSETQYF,TGTGCCAGCAGCCTTCAAGGGACTAGGGGCTCGGAGACCCAGTACTTC,TRBD2,TRBJ2-5,TRBV7-3,once
CASSDLRGLGGNEKLFF,TGTGCCAGCAGTGATCTTAGGGGGCTAGGCGGAAATGAAAAACTGTTTTTT,TRBD1,TRBJ1-4,TRBV6-1,.
CASSEASGSYNEQFF,TGTGCCAGCAGTGAAGCTAGCGGGAGTTACAATGAGCAGTTCTTC,TRBD2,TRBJ2-1,TRBV2,.
CASSLYREGYTF,TGTGCCAGCAGCTTGTACAGGGAAGGCTACACCTTC,.,TRBJ1-2,TRBV5-4,few
CASSVEASAETQYF,TGTGCCAGCAGCGTAGAGGCCAGCGCGGAGACCCAGTACTTC,.,TRBJ2-5,TRBV9,.
CASSSTSGGYSYEQYF,TGTGCCAGCAGCTCCACTAGCGGGGGTTACTCCTACGAGCAGTACTTC,TRBD2,TRBJ2-7,TRBV7-2,.
CASSFLTRSYEQYF,TGTGCCAGCAGCTTCCTGACTAGAAGCTACGAGCAGTACTTC,.,TRBJ2-7,TRBV5-5,.
CSARGAGGYTF,TGCAGTGCTAGGGGCGCGGGGGGCTACACCTTC,.,TRBJ1-2,TRBV20-1,.
CATSRVEDTQYF,TGTGCCACCAGCAGAGTTGAGGATACGCAGTATTTT,.,TRBJ2-3,TRBV15,.
CASSPHRVQAGNTIYF,TGTGCCAGCAGCCCACACAGGGTGCAAGCTGGAAACACCATATATTTT,.,TRBJ1-3,TRBV7-8,.
CATRGGSKGNEQFF,TGTGCCACCAGGGGCGGGAGTAAGGGCAATGAGCAGTTCTTC,TRBD2,TRBJ2-1,TRBV15,.
CASKSASGPHEQFF,TGTGCCAGCAAGTCGGCTAGCGGGCCCCATGAGCAGTTCTTC,TRBD2,TRBJ2-1,TRBV28,few
CASSPGSQATNEKLFF,TGCGCCAGCAGCCCGGGAAGTCAAGCAACTAATGAAAAACTGTTTTTT,.,TRBJ1-4,TRBV4-3,few
CASSYQGQVGTDTQYF,TGTGCCAGCAGTTACCAGGGACAGGTTGGCACAGATACGCAGTATTTT,TRBD1,TRBJ2-3,TRBV6-5,.
CASSPDSLGPLHF,TGCGCCAGCAGCCCTGACAGCCTCGGTCCCCTCCACTTT,.,TRBJ1-6,TRBV5-1,few
CASSSYTTRSYEQYF,TGTGCCAGCAGCTCATACACTACCCGCTCCTACGAGCAGTACTTC,.,TRBJ2-7,TRBV7-9,.
CASSPRTGFGANVLTF,TGTGCCAGCTCACCACGGACAGGGTTCGGGGCCAACGTCCTGACTTTC,TRBD1,TRBJ2-6,TRBV18,few
CASSEQGKANYGYTF,TGCGCCAGCAGTGAACAGGGGAAGGCTAACTATGGCTACACCTTC,TRBD1,TRBJ1-2,TRBV10-1,.
CASSSGQGASLFEQFF,TGTGCCAGCAGCTCCGGACAGGGGGCATCTCTATTTGAGCAGTTCTTC,TRBD1,TRBJ2-1,TRBV7-2,.
CASSSLRDRPPQTQYF,TGCGCCAGCAGCTCCCTCCGGGACAGGCCTCCACAGACCCAGTACTTC,TRBD1,TRBJ2-5,TRBV5-1,.
CASSRIGPYKGKDTQYF,TGTGCCAGCAGCCGCATTGGGCCATACAAGGGGAAGGATACGCAGTATTTT,.,TRBJ2-3,TRBV7-9,.
CAITSGEGYNEQFF,TGTGCCATCACCAGCGGGGAGGGGTACAATGAGCAGTTCTTC,TRBD2,TRBJ2-1,TRBV10-3,.
CSAEGLADRGHEQYF,TGCAGCGCCGAAGGTCTCGCGGACAGGGGTCACGAGCAGTACTTC,TRBD1,TRBJ2-7,TRBV29-1,.
CASIGAGGYYEQYF,TGTGCCAGCATCGGGGCGGGAGGGTACTACGAGCAGTACTTC,TRBD2,TRBJ2-7,TRBV28,few
CASSLVPQGGSGNTIYF,TGTGCCAGCAGCTTAGTTCCCCAGGGCGGCTCTGGAAACACCATATATTTT,.,TRBJ1-3,TRBV7-2,.
CASRDTGGNYEQYF,TGTGCCAGTCGCGATACAGGGGGTAACTACGAGCAGTACTTC,TRBD1,TRBJ2-7,TRBV28,.
CASRQGMMGVTEAFF,TGTGCCTCCAGACAGGGAATGATGGGGGTCACTGAAGCTTTCTTT,TRBD1,TRBJ1-1,TRBV30,.
CASSLVAASTDTQYF,TGTGCCAGCAGCTTAGTTGCGGCTAGCACAGATACGCAGTATTTT,.,TRBJ2-3,TRBV7-2,.
CASSIVAQSYEQYF,TGTGCCAGTAGTATAGTAGCGCAAAGTTACGAGCAGTACTTC,.,TRBJ2-7,TRBV19,few
CASSSRRERGYTF,TGTGCCAGCAGCTCCCGACGGGAGCGGGGCTACACCTTC,.,TRBJ1-2,TRBV5-4,.
CASGRTRDTQYF,TGTGCCAGCGGTCGGACTAGAGATACGCAGTATTTT,TRBD2,TRBJ2-3,TRBV5-6,.
CASSRGQGAYEQYF,TGTGCCAGCAGCCGGGGACAGGGAGCCTACGAGCAGTACTTC,TRBD1,TRBJ2-7,TRBV7-9,.
CASSLRFLADTGELFF,TGTGCCAGCAGCTTAAGGTTTCTAGCGGACACCGGGGAGCTGTTTTTT,TRBD2,TRBJ2-2,TRBV7-8,.
CASSPEGRTEAFF,TGTGCCAGCTCACCGGAGGGACGGACTGAAGCTTTCTTT,.,TRBJ1-1,TRBV2,.